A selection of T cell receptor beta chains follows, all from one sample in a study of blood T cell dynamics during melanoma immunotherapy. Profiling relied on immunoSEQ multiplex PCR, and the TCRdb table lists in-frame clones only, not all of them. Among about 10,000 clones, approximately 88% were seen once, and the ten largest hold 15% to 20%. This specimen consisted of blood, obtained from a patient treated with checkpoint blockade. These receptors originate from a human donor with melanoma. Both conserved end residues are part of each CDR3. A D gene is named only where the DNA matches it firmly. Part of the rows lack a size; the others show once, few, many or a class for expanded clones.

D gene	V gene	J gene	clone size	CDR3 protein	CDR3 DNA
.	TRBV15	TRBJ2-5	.	CATSDLGSNQETQYF	TGTGCCACCAGCGACCTCGGGAGTAACCAAGAGACCCAGTACTTC
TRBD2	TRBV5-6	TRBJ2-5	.	CASSPVAGRQETQYF	TGTGCCAGCAGTCCGGTAGCGGGAAGACAAGAGACCCAGTACTTC
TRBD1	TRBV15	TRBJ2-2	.	CATSAPFRDRTRDLTGELFF	TGTGCCACCAGCGCCCCGTTCCGGGACAGGACCCGTGATCTCACCGGGGAGCTGTTTTTT
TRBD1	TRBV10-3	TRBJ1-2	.	CAISDSMDRARYTF	TGTGCCATCAGTGATAGCATGGACAGGGCTCGCTACACCTTC
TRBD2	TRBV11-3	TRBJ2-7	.	CASSLRASGDYEQYF	TGTGCCAGCAGCTTAAGGGCTAGCGGGGACTACGAGCAGTACTTC
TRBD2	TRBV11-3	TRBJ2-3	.	CASSLGLAGDTQYF	TGTGCCAGCAGCTTAGGACTAGCGGGAGATACGCAGTATTTT
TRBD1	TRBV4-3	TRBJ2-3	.	CASSQDSRQGGTDTQYF	TGCGCCAGCAGCCAAGATTCCCGACAGGGGGGGACAGATACGCAGTATTTT
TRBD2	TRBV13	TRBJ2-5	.	CASSGGTSGGQETQYF	TGTGCCAGCAGCGGCGGGACTAGCGGGGGACAAGAGACCCAGTACTTC
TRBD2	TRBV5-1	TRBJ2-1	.	CASSLDAGGHNEQFF	TGCGCCAGCAGCTTGGATGCGGGGGGCCACAATGAGCAGTTCTTC
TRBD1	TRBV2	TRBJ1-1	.	CASSKDRGSTEAFF	TGTGCCAGCAGTAAGGACAGGGGGAGCACTGAAGCTTTCTTT
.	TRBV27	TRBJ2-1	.	CASSFGGNEQFF	TGTGCCAGCAGTTTCGGAGGGAATGAGCAGTTCTTC
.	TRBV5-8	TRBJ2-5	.	CASSQDHGQLQETQYF	TGTGCCAGCAGCCAAGATCATGGACAGTTACAAGAGACCCAGTACTTC
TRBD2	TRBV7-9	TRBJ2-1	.	CASSFGSGGAHEQFF	TGTGCCAGCAGCTTTGGTAGCGGGGGGGCTCATGAGCAGTTCTTC
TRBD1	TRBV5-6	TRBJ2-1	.	CASSLDRGPYNEQFF	TGTGCCAGCAGCTTAGACAGGGGGCCTTACAATGAGCAGTTCTTC
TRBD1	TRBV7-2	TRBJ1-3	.	CASSLAPSGTGSGNTIYF	TGTGCCAGCAGCTTAGCGCCCTCCGGGACAGGGAGTGGAAACACCATATATTTT
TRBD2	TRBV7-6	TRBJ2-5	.	CASSYYIPRGGETQYF	TGTGCCAGCAGCTATTATATTCCGCGGGGAGGGGAGACCCAGTACTTC
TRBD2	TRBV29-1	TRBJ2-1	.	CSVCPTGTSGHNEQFF	TGCAGCGTTTGTCCGACCGGGACTAGCGGACACAATGAGCAGTTCTTC
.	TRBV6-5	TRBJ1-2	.	CASSLRRHYGYTF	TGTGCCAGCAGTTTAAGGCGGCACTATGGCTACACCTTC
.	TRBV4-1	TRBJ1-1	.	CASSQDRQSEAFF	TGCGCCAGCAGCCAAGATCGGCAGAGTGAAGCTTTCTTT
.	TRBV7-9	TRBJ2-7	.	CASSHPRDLMGEQYF	TGTGCCAGCAGCCACCCCCGGGACCTGATGGGGGAGCAGTACTTC
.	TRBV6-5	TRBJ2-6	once	CASSPESGANVLTF	TGTGCCAGCAGTCCGGAGTCTGGGGCCAACGTCCTGACTTTC
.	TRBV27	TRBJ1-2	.	CASSSSIGAGRGYTF	TGTGCCAGCAGTTCCTCAATAGGGGCAGGCAGGGGCTACACCTTC
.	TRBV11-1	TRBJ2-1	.	CASSLVVTRGLYMIEQFF	TGTGCCAGCAGCTTAGTGGTGACTAGGGGGTTGTATATGATTGAGCAGTTCTTC
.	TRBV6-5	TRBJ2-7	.	CASSYSLDSSYEQYF	TGTGCCAGCAGTTACTCGCTGGACAGCTCCTACGAGCAGTACTTC
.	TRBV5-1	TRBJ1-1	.	CASSLIGRLSAEAFF	TGCGCCAGCAGCTTGATCGGCAGGCTTAGCGCTGAAGCTTTCTTT
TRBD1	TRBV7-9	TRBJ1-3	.	CASSTRTGINTIYF	TGTGCCAGCAGCACCAGGACAGGGATAAACACCATATATTTT
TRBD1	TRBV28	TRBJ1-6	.	CASSLSPRRGLYNSPLHF	TGTGCCAGCAGTTTATCCCCCCGCAGGGGGCTGTATAATTCACCCCTCCACTTT
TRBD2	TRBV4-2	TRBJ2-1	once	CASSQELLPSGGYGNEQFF	TGTGCCAGCAGCCAAGAGCTCCTTCCTAGCGGGGGTTACGGCAATGAGCAGTTCTTC
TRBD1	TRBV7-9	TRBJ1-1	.	CASSWTGGGEEAFF	TGTGCCAGCAGCTGGACAGGGGGTGGGGAGGAGGCTTTCTTT
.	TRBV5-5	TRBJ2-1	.	CASSFRGFQWTDTHNEQFF	TGTGCCAGCAGCTTTAGGGGGTTCCAGTGGACTGACACGCACAATGAGCAGTTCTTC
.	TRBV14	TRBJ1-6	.	CASSQVRASPLHF	TGTGCCAGCAGCCAAGTGAGGGCTTCACCCCTCCACTTT
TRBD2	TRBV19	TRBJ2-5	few	CASSITSGGLETQYF	TGTGCCAGTAGTATAACTTCGGGGGGTCTGGAGACCCAGTACTTC
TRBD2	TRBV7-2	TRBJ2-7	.	CASSFAGDYEQYF	TGTGCCAGCAGCTTTGCGGGGGACTACGAGCAGTACTTC
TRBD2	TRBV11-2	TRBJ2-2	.	CASSPGNGGTGELFF	TGTGCCAGCAGCCCCGGGAACGGGGGGACCGGGGAGCTGTTTTTT
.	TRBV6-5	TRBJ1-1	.	CASSYSKGGGGEAFF	TGTGCCAGCAGTTACTCGAAGGGGGGGGGCGGAGAGGCTTTCTTT
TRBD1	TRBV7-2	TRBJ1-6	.	CASRLSGQGDSPLHF	TGTGCCAGCAGGTTATCGGGACAGGGGGATTCACCCCTCCACTTT
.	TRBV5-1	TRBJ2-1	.	CASSSGTQAYNGQFF	TGCGCCAGCAGCTCGGGGACCCAGGCCTACAATGGGCAGTTCTTC
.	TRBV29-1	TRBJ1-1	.	CSVGDVLGRAAFF	TGCAGCGTCGGGGACGTGCTAGGCAGGGCAGCTTTCTTT
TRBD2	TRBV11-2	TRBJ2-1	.	CASSSSPSMTSEQFF	TGTGCCAGCAGCTCATCGCCCTCGATGACTAGCGAGCAGTTCTTC
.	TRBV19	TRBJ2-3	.	CASSIRASTDTQYF	TGTGCCAGTAGTATCCGGGCTAGCACAGATACGCAGTATTTT
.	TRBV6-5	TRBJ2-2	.	CASSLVNTGELFF	TGTGCCAGCAGTTTAGTAAACACCGGGGAGCTGTTTTTT
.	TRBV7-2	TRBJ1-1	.	CASSLAKGPEAFF	TGTGCCAGCAGCTTAGCGAAAGGCCCTGAAGCTTTCTTT
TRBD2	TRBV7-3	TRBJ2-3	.	CASSLGLAGDTQYF	TGTGCCAGCAGCCTTGGACTAGCGGGGGATACGCAGTATTTT
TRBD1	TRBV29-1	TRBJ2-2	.	CSVVIGTGTGYGELFF	TGCAGCGTTGTTATAGGAACCGGGACAGGATACGGGGAGCTGTTTTTT
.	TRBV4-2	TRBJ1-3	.	CASSQAGTGNTIYF	TGTGCCAGCAGCCAAGCAGGGACTGGAAACACCATATATTTT
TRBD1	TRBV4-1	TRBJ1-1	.	CASSPTGGRTEAFF	TGCGCCAGCAGCCCGACAGGGGGCAGGACTGAAGCTTTCTTT
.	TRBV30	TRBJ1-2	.	CACDTVRGGVYTF	TGTGCCTGCGATACCGTACGGGGGGGAGTCTACACCTTC
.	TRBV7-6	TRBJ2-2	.	CASSLKGFDLNTGELFF	TGTGCCAGCAGCTTAAAAGGATTCGACCTGAACACCGGGGAGCTGTTTTTT
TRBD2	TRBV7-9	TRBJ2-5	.	CASSPPGTSKETQYF	TGTGCCAGCAGCCCACCCGGGACTAGCAAAGAGACCCAGTACTTC
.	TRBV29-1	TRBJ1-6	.	CSVRTSNNSPLHF	TGCAGCGTCCGGACCTCCAATAATTCACCCCTCCACTTT
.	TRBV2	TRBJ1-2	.	CASRGPESNYGYTF	TGTGCCAGCAGGGGGCCGGAGAGCAACTATGGCTACACCTTC
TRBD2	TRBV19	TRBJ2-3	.	CASSNSASGGPTDTQYF	TGTGCCAGTAGCAATAGCGCTAGCGGGGGGCCCACAGATACGCAGTATTTT
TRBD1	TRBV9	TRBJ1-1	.	CASSAFTTGPNTEAFF	TGTGCCAGCAGCGCCTTTACGACAGGGCCGAACACTGAAGCTTTCTTT
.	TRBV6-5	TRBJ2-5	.	CASGPRVTAQYF	TGTGCCAGCGGTCCACGGGTGACGGCCCAGTACTTC
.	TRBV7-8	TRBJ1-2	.	CASSFLSYYGYTF	TGTGCCAGCAGCTTCCTCAGCTACTATGGCTACACCTTC
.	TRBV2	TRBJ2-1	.	CASSEAHGGLSYNEQFF	TGTGCCAGCAGTGAAGCCCACGGGGGCCTGTCCTACAATGAGCAGTTCTTC
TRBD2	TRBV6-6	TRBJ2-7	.	CASSPGGSLSYEQYF	TGTGCCAGCAGCCCGGGAGGGTCCCTCTCCTACGAGCAGTACTTC
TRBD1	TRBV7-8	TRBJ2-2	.	CASSLADRGRTGELFF	TGTGCCAGCAGCTTAGCGGACAGGGGAAGGACCGGGGAGCTGTTTTTT